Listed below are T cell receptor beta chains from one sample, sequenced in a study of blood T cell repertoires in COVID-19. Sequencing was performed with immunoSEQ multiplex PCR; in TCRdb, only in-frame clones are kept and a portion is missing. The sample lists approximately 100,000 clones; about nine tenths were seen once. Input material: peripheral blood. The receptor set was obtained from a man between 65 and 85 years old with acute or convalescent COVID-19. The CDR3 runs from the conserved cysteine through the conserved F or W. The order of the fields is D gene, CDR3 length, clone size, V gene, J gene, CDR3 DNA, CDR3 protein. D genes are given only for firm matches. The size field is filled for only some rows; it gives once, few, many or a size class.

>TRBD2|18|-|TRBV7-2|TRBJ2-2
TGTGCCAGCAGCCCGGGACTAGCGGGGGGGCCCCACACCGGGGAGCTGTTTTTT
CASSPGLAGGPHTGELFF
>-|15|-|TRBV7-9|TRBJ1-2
TGTGCCAGCAGCTCAACTCAGGGGAGCGCGTATGGCTACACCTTC
CASSSTQGSAYGYTF
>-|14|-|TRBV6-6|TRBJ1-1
TGTGCCAGCAGTTACCGGCGGGAGAACACTGAAGCTTTCTTT
CASSYRRENTEAFF
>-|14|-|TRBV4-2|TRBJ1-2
TGTGCCAGCAGCCATGAACAGGGCGTAGGGGGCTACACCTTC
CASSHEQGVGGYTF
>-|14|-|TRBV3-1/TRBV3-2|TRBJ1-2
TGTGCCAGCAGCCAAGATTTGAACCGTAGAGGCTACACCTTC
CASSQDLNRRGYTF
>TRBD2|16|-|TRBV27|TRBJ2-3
TGTGCCAGCAGTTTAACAGGCGGGGGGCGGACAGATACGCAGTATTTT
CASSLTGGGRTDTQYF
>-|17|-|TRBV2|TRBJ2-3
TGTGCCAGCAAGATGGGGGTAGGGACATCCCAGGCAGATACGCAGTATTTT
CASKMGVGTSQADTQYF
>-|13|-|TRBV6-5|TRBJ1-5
TGTGCCAGCAGAACTTATAGCAATCAGCCCCAGCATTTT
CASRTYSNQPQHF
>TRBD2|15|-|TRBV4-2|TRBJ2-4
TGTGCCAGCAGCCAAGATGGGGCGGGGGGGAACATTCAGTACTTC
CASSQDGAGGNIQYF
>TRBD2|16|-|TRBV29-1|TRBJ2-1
TGCAGCGTTGATGATGAGGGAGGGAGCTCCTACAATGAGCAGTTCTTC
CSVDDEGGSSYNEQFF
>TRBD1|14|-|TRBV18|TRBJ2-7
TGTGCCAGCTCACAGACAGGGGGCTTCTACGAGCAGTACTTC
CASSQTGGFYEQYF
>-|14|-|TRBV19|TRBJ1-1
TGTGCCAGTAAAAACAGGGTAACGAACACTGAAGCTTTCTTT
CASKNRVTNTEAFF
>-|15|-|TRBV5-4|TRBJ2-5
TGTGCCAGCAGCTTTAGGGCGGGGCTCAAAGAGACCCAGTACTTC
CASSFRAGLKETQYF
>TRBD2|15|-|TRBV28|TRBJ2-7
TGTGCCAGCAGTCCCTACACTAGCGGTACCTACGAGCAGTACTTC
CASSPYTSGTYEQYF
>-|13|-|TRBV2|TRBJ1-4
TGTGCCAGTCTACAGGGAGAAAATGAAAAACTGTTTTTT
CASLQGENEKLFF
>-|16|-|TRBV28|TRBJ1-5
TGTGCCAGCAGTTTAGGAGGGGGAGGGAGCAATCAGCCCCAGCATTTT
CASSLGGGGSNQPQHF
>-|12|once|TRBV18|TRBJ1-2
TGTGCCAGCTCCCCGGGATCCTATGGCTACACCTTC
CASSPGSYGYTF
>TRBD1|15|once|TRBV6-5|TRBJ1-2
TGTGCCAGCAGGGGGACAGGGGTTCGAGGCTATGGCTACACCTTC
CASRGTGVRGYGYTF
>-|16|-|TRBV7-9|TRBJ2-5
TGTGCCAGCAGCTTAGAAGTCCTAGCCGGCCAAGAGACCCAGTACTTC
CASSLEVLAGQETQYF
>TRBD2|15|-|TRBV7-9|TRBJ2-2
TGTGCCAGCAGCCTCGGGACTACCAACACCGGGGAGCTGTTTTTT
CASSLGTTNTGELFF
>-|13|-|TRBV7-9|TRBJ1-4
TGTGCCAGCAGCAGCGGGGCCTATGAAAAACTGTTTTTT
CASSSGAYEKLFF
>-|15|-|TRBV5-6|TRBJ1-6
TGTGCCAGCAGCTTGGTTGGACAGTGGAATTCACCCCTCCACTTT
CASSLVGQWNSPLHF
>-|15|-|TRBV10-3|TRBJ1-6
TGTGCCATCAGTGAGTCCAGTACGGGGAATTCACCCCTCCACTTT
CAISESSTGNSPLHF
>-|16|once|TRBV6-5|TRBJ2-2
TGTGCCAGCAGTTACTCGAGGCTAGCTCGCACCGGGGAGCTGTTTTTT
CASSYSRLARTGELFF
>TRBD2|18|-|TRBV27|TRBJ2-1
TGTGCCAGCAGTACGGGACGTAAGCTAGCGGGGGGGTCCAATGAGCAGTTCTTC
CASSTGRKLAGGSNEQFF
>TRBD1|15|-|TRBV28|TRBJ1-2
TGTGCCAGCAGTTCACAGGGGGCCCTTTACTATGGCTACACCTTC
CASSSQGALYYGYTF
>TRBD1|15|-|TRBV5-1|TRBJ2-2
TGCGCCAGCATTCTGGGGACAGGGGGCACCGGGGAGCTGTTTTTT
CASILGTGGTGELFF
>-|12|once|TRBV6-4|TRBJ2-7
TGTGCCCGATCGGGGGGCTGCTACGAGCAGTACTTC
CARSGGCYEQYF
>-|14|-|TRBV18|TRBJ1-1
TGTGCCAGCTCACCAGGGGGGATGAACACTGAAGCTTTCTTT
CASSPGGMNTEAFF
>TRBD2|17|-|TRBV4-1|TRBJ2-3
TGCGCCAGCAGCCAAGAAAACCTAGCGGGGGGAGTAGATACGCAGTATTTT
CASSQENLAGGVDTQYF
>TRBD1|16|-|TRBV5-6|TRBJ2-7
TGTGCCAGCAGCTTCGGACTGACAGGGTCTAATTACGAGCAGTACTTC
CASSFGLTGSNYEQYF
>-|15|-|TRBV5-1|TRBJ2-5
TGCGCCAGCAGCTTGTCCTCTGCGGGGACGGGGACCCAGTACTTC
CASSLSSAGTGTQYF
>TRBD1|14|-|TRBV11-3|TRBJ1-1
TGTGCCAGCAGCTTCGCAGGGGGCAACACTGAAGCTTTCTTT
CASSFAGGNTEAFF
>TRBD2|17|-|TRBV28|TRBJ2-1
TGTGCCAGCAGTTTATCACGGGGGAGGGCCGGTTACAATGAGCAGTTCTTC
CASSLSRGRAGYNEQFF
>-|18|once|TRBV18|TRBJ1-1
TGTGCCAGCTCCATAAGACAACCGCAATTTCATATGAACACTGAAGCTTTCTTT
CASSIRQPQFHMNTEAFF
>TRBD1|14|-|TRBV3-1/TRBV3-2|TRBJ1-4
TGTGCCAGCAGCCTTAAGGGGGCTTTGGAAAAACTGTTTTTT
CASSLKGALEKLFF
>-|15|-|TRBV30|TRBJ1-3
TGTGCCTGGACCTCGCCGGGTGTTGCGGGAAACACCATATATTTT
CAWTSPGVAGNTIYF
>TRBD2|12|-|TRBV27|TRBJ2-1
TGTGCCAGCAGTTTCCCTAGCGGGGGACAGTTCTTC
CASSFPSGGQFF
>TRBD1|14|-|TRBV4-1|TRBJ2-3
TGCGCCAGCGGACAGGGAACTAGCACAGATACGCAGTATTTT
CASGQGTSTDTQYF
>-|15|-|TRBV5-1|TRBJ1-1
TGCGCCAGCAGCTTGGCCCCGGGAGTAGACACTGAAGCTTTCTTT
CASSLAPGVDTEAFF
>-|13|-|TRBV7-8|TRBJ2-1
TGTGCCAGCAGCTTGAGGCAGTACAATGAGCAGTTCTTC
CASSLRQYNEQFF
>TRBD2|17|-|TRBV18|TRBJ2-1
TGTGCCAGCTCACCGCGGCGGGGGGGCCTGGGCGACAATGAGCAGTTCTTC
CASSPRRGGLGDNEQFF
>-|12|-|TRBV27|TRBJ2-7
TGTGCCAGCAGTTCACAGGGATACGAGCAGTACTTC
CASSSQGYEQYF
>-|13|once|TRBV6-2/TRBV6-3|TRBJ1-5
TGTGCCAGCAGTCGCCTAGGGGAACAGCCCCAGCATTTT
CASSRLGEQPQHF
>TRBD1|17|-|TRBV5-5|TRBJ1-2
TGTGCCAGCAGCTTGGGACAGGGAGTAAAAGTTAGCTATGGCTACACCTTC
CASSLGQGVKVSYGYTF
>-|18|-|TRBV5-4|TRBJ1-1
TGTGCCAGCAGCTTGGGGTACTCATTTAATGAATTAGCCACTGAAGCTTTCTTT
CASSLGYSFNELATEAFF
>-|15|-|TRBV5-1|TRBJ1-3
TGCGCCAGCAGCTTTGACAGTAGCTCTGGAAACACCATATATTTT
CASSFDSSSGNTIYF
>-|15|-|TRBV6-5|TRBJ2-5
TGTGCCAGCAGTAGCCACCACAGGCCTAAGGAGACCCAGTACTTC
CASSSHHRPKETQYF
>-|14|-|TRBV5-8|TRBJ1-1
TGTGCCAGCAGCTTGGACAGGAGGAACACTGAAGCTTTCTTT
CASSLDRRNTEAFF
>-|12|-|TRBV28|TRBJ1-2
TGTGCCAGCAGTTTAGGAGGGTTGGGCTACACCTTC
CASSLGGLGYTF
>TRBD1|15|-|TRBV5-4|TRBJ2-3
TGTGCCAGCAGCGGGGGACAGGGGGAGGCAGATACGCAGTATTTT
CASSGGQGEADTQYF
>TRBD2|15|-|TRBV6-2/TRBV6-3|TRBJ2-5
TGTGCCAGCAGTTACTCGTCTAGCGGGAGTGAGACCCAGTACTTC
CASSYSSSGSETQYF
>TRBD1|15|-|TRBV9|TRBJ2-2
TGTGCCAGCAGCGCGGACAGGTTGAACACCGGGGAGCTGTTTTTT
CASSADRLNTGELFF
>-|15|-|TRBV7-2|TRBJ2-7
TGTGCCAGCAGCTCGCAGGGACTTATGGGCCCGGAGCAGTACTTC
CASSSQGLMGPEQYF
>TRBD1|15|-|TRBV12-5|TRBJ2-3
TGTGCTAGTGGTACGGGACAGGGGGCGGGAGATACGCAGTATTTT
CASGTGQGAGDTQYF
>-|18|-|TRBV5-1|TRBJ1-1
TGCGCCAGCAGCTGGGGACTCTGGGGCGGCAGACAAAACACTGAAGCTTTCTTT
CASSWGLWGGRQNTEAFF
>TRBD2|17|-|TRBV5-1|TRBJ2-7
TGCGCCAGCAGCTTGTATTCTAGCGGGACGAGCTCCTACGAGCAGTACTTC
CASSLYSSGTSSYEQYF